Listed below are T cell receptor beta chains from one sample, sequenced in a study of post-analysis software for immune sequencing data. TCRdb re-called the PCR reads with MiXCR, one entry per CDR3 protein. The sample consists of about 460,000 distinct CDR3 sequences, nearly 45% of them appearing once. The material sequenced was blood. These receptors were collected from a girl between 10 and 17 years old with multiple sclerosis. Each CDR3 is given with its conserved first and last residue. The D gene is left open where the match is weak. Expanded clones are given a class, and other clones once, few, many or no size at all.

j_gene: TRBJ2-3
v_gene: TRBV11-2
d_gene: .
len: 14
abundance: few
CDR3nt: TGTGCCAGCAGCAGGAGAGCAGGGGCAGATACGCAGTATTTT
CDR3aa: CASSRRAGADTQYF

j_gene: TRBJ1-4
v_gene: TRBV6-5
d_gene: .
len: 15
abundance: few
CDR3nt: TGTGCCAGCAGTGGAGCCCATGGGGGTACCGAAAAACTGTTTTTT
CDR3aa: CASSGAHGGTEKLFF

j_gene: TRBJ1-2
v_gene: TRBV28
d_gene: .
len: 12
abundance: few
CDR3nt: TGTGCCAGCAGGTGGACTGGATATGGCTACACCTTC
CDR3aa: CASRWTGYGYTF

j_gene: TRBJ2-7
v_gene: TRBV20-1
d_gene: .
len: 16
abundance: .
CDR3nt: TGCAGTGCTAGAGATCTTTCGGGCAGGGGTAACTACGAGCAGTACTTC
CDR3aa: CSARDLSGRGNYEQYF

j_gene: TRBJ2-7
v_gene: TRBV18
d_gene: .
len: 12
abundance: few
CDR3nt: TGTGCCAGCTCCTCGACCCAGTACGAGCAGTACTTC
CDR3aa: CASSSTQYEQYF

j_gene: TRBJ2-7
v_gene: TRBV7-6
d_gene: .
len: 14
abundance: .
CDR3nt: TGTGCCAGCGGTGGGCAGGGGCCCCCCTACGAGCAGTACTTC
CDR3aa: CASGGQGPPYEQYF

j_gene: TRBJ2-7
v_gene: TRBV28
d_gene: .
len: 13
abundance: few
CDR3nt: TGTGCCAGCATCTTACGCGGGACCTACGAGCAGTACTTC
CDR3aa: CASILRGTYEQYF

j_gene: TRBJ2-3
v_gene: TRBV7-7
d_gene: TRBD1
len: 16
abundance: few
CDR3nt: TGTGCTAGCAGCTTAGGGACAGGGTTGTTCACAGATACGCAGTATTTT
CDR3aa: CASSLGTGLFTDTQYF

j_gene: TRBJ1-2
v_gene: TRBV7-2
d_gene: .
len: 14
abundance: .
CDR3nt: TGTGCCAGCTTAGAGGGGTCCACCCTCTATGGCTACACCTTC
CDR3aa: CASLEGSTLYGYTF

j_gene: TRBJ1-1
v_gene: TRBV5-5
d_gene: .
len: 16
abundance: few
CDR3nt: TGTGCCAGCAGCTTATTTACCGGGGTAAGCGACACTGAAGCTTTCTTT
CDR3aa: CASSLFTGVSDTEAFF

j_gene: TRBJ2-7
v_gene: TRBV20-1
d_gene: TRBD2
len: 14
abundance: few
CDR3nt: TGCAGTGCTAGGTCCGGGACTAGCGGTTACGAGCAGTACTTC
CDR3aa: CSARSGTSGYEQYF

j_gene: TRBJ2-3
v_gene: TRBV20-1
d_gene: .
len: 17
abundance: .
CDR3nt: TGCAGTGCTAGATTGGAAGGCGGGGTAATCTTAGCAGATACGCAGTATTTT
CDR3aa: CSARLEGGVILADTQYF

j_gene: TRBJ1-1
v_gene: TRBV20-1
d_gene: .
len: 11
abundance: few
CDR3nt: TGCAGTGCTAGCCGGAACACTGAAGCTTTCTTT
CDR3aa: CSASRNTEAFF

j_gene: TRBJ1-5
v_gene: TRBV28
d_gene: .
len: 15
abundance: .
CDR3nt: TGTGCCAGCAGTCCCAGGGGCCGTGATAATCAGCCCCAGCATTTT
CDR3aa: CASSPRGRDNQPQHF

j_gene: TRBJ1-6
v_gene: TRBV20-1
d_gene: .
len: 14
abundance: few
CDR3nt: TGCAGTGCCCCGCGGGGAACGCGGGACTCACCCCTCCACTTT
CDR3aa: CSAPRGTRDSPLHF

j_gene: TRBJ2-1
v_gene: TRBV15
d_gene: TRBD1
len: 14
abundance: .
CDR3nt: TGTGCCACCAGCAGGGAGGACAGGGACAATGAGCAGTTCTTC
CDR3aa: CATSREDRDNEQFF

j_gene: TRBJ2-7
v_gene: TRBV7-9
d_gene: TRBD1
len: 14
abundance: .
CDR3nt: TGTGCCAGCAGCTTTAAACAGGGGCCGTTCGAGCAGTACTTC
CDR3aa: CASSFKQGPFEQYF

j_gene: TRBJ2-1
v_gene: TRBV6-2/TRBV6-3
d_gene: .
len: 16
abundance: .
CDR3nt: TGTGCCAGCATCCTTCGGGGTTCCGGAGGCTACAATGAGCAGTTCTTC
CDR3aa: CASILRGSGGYNEQFF